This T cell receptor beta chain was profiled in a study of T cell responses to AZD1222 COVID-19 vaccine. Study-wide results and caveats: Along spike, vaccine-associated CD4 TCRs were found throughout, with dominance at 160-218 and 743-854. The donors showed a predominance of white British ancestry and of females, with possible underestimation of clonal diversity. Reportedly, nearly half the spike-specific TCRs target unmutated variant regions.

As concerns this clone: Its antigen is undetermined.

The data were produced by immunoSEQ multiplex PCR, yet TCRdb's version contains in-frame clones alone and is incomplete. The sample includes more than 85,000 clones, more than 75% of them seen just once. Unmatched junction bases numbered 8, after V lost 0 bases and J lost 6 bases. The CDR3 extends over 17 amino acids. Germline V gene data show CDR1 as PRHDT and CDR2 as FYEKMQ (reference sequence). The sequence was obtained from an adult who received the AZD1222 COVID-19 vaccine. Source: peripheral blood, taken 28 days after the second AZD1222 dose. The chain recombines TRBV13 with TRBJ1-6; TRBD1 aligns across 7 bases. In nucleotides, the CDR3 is TGTGCCAGCAGCTTAGGCTTACCGACAGGGAGTAATTCACCCCTCCACTTT. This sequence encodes CASSLGLPTGSNSPLHF.